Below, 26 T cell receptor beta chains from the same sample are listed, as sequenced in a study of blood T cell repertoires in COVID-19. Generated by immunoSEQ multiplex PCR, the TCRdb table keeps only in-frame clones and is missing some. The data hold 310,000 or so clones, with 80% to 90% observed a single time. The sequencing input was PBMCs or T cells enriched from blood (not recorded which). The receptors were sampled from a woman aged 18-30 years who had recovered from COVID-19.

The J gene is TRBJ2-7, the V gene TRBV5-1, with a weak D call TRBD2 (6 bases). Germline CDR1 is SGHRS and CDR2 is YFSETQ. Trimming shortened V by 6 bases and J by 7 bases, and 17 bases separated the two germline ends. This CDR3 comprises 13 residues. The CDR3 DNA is TGCGCCAGCACCACCGTCGGGGGTGAAGAGCAGTACTTC. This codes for CASTTVGGEEQYF. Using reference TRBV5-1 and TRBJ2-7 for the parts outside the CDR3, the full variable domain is KAGVTQTPRYLIKTRGQQVTLSCSPISGHRSVSWYQQTPGQGLQFLFEYFSETQRNKGNFPGRFSGRQFSNSRSEMNVSTLELGDSALYLCASTTVGGEEQYFGPGTRLTVT.

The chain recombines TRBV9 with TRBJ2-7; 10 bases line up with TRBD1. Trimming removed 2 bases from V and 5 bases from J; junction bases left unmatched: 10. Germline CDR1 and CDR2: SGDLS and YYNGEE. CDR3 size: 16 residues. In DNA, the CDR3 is TGTGCCAGCAGCGTGGCGACAGGGGGCGGTGTCCACGAGCAGTACTTC. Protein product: CASSVATGGGVHEQYF.

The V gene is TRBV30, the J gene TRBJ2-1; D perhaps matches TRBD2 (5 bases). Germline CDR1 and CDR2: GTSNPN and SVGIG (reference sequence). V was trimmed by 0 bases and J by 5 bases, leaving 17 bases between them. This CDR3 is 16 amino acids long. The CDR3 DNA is TGTGCCTGGAGTGTAGAGGCGGGTGGGCCGAACAATGAGCAGTTCTTC. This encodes CAWSVEAGGPNNEQFF.

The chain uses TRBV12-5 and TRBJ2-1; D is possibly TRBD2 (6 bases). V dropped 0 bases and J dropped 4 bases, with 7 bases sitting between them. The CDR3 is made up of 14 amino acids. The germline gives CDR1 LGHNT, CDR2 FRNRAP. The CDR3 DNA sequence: TGTGCTAGTGGTTTGGTGGGGGGATACAATGAGCAGTTCTTC. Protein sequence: CASGLVGGYNEQFF.

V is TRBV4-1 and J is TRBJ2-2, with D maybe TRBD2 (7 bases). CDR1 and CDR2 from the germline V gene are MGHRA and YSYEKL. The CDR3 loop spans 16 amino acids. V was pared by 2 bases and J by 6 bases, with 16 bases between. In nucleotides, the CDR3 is TGCGCCAGCAGCCAACCCCGGAGGGGGAGGGCCGGGGAGCTGTTTTTT. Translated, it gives CASSQPRRGRAGELFF.

CDR3 DNA: TGTGCCACCGGGACAACGAACACCGGGGAGCTGTTTTTT. Translation: CATGTTNTGELFF. J is TRBJ2-2 and V is TRBV24-1; D may be TRBD1 (6 bases). CDR1 KGHDR and CDR2 SFDVKD come from the germline V gene. Trimming cost V 9 bases and J 0 bases, with 7 bases left between them. The CDR3 sequence is 13 residues long.

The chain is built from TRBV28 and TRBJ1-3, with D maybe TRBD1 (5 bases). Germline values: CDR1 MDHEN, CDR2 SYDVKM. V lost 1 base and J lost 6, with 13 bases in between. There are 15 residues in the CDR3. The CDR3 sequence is CASSLSPGNENTIYF. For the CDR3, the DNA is TGTGCCAGCAGTTTATCCCCAGGGAATGAAAACACCATATATTTT.

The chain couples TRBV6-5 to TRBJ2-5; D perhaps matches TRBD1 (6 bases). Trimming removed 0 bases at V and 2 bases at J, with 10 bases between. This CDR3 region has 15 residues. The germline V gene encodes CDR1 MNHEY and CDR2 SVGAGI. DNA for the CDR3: TGTGCCAGCAGTTACTCCGGCAGGGGTCAAGAGACCCAGTACTTC. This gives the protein CASSYSGRGQETQYF.

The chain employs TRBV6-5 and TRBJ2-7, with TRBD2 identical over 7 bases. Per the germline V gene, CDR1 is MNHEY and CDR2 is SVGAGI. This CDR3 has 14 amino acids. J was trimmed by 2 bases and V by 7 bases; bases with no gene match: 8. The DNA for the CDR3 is TGTGCCAGCAAAGTGGGAGGGCCCGCCTACGAGCAGTACTTC. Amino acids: CASKVGGPAYEQYF.

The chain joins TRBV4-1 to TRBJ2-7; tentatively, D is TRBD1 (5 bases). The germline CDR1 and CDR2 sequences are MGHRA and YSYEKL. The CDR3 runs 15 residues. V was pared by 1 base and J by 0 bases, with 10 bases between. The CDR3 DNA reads TGCGCCAGCAGCCAAGGGGGCGGCCTCTCCTACGAGCAGTACTTC. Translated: CASSQGGGLSYEQYF.

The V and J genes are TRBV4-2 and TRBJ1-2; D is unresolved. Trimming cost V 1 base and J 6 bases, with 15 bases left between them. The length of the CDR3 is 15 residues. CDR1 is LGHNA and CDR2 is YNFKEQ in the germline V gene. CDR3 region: CASSQVMQETDGYTF. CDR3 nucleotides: TGTGCCAGCAGCCAAGTTATGCAAGAAACTGATGGCTACACCTTC.

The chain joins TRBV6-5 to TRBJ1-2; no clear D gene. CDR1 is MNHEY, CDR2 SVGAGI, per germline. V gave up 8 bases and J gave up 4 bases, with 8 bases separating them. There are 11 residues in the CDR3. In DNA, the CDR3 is TGTGCCAGCGCCCTCGGCTATGGCTACACCTTC. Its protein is CASALGYGYTF.

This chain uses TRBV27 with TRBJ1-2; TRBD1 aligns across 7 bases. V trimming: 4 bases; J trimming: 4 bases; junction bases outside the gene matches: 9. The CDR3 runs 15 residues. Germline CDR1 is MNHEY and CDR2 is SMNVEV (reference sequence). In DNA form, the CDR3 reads TGTGCCAGCAGTTCTGGGACCCACAGGGGCTATGGCTACACCTTC. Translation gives CASSSGTHRGYGYTF.

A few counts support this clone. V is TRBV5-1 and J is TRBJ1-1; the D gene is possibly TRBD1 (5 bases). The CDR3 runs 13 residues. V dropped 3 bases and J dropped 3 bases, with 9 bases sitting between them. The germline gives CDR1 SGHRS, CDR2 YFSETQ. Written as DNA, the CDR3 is TGCGCCAGCAGCTCTCCAGGGTACACTGAAGCTTTCTTT. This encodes CASSSPGYTEAFF.

CDR3 coding DNA: TGTGCCAGCAGTGTAGGTTACAGTAAGGAAAAACTGTTTTTT. It is translated as CASSVGYSKEKLFF. The chain combines TRBV2 with TRBJ1-4; D unclear. The CDR3 has 14 residues. CDR1 SNHLY and CDR2 FYNNEI come from the germline V gene. V lost 4 bases to trimming and J lost 8 bases, with 14 bases between them.

In DNA form, the CDR3 reads TGTGCCAGCAGCCCAAGTTGGAGCGGGCGGGGCACCGGGGAGCTGTTTTTT. Translated, it gives CASSPSWSGRGTGELFF. The gene calls are TRBV5-4 and TRBJ2-2; TRBD2 is a possible D gene (6 bases). Trimming left V 4 bases short and J 4 bases short, with 20 bases between. CDR1 is SGHNT and CDR2 is YYREEE in the germline V gene (reference sequence). The CDR3 contains 17 residues.

The CDR3 reads CSVEGTGDYGYTF. The CDR3 DNA follows: TGCAGCGTTGAGGGGACAGGGGACTATGGCTACACCTTC. V gene TRBV29-1 combines with J gene TRBJ1-2; TRBD1 aligns across 10 bases. Germline V lookup: CDR1 SQVTM, CDR2 ANQGSEA. After removal of 3 bases from V and 3 bases from J, the junction contained 1 base not matched to a gene. The CDR3 has 13 residues. The full variable domain, in which reference TRBV29-1 and TRBJ1-2 provide the parts outside the CDR3, is SAVISQKPSRDICQRGTSLTIQCQVDSQVTMMFWYRQQPGQSLTLIATANQGSEATYESGFVIDKFPISRPNLTFSTLTVSNMSPEDSSIYLCSVEGTGDYGYTFGSGTRLTVV.

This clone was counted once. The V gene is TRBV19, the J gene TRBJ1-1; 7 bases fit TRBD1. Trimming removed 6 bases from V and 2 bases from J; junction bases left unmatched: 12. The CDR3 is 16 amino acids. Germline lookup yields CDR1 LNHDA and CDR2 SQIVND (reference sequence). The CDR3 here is CASSGHGDRPNTEAFF. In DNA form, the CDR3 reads TGTGCCAGTAGCGGCCATGGGGACAGACCAAACACTGAAGCTTTCTTT.

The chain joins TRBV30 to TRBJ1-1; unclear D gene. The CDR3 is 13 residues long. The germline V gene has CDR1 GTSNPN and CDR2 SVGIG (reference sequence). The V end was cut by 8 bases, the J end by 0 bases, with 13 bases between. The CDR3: CARENSMNTEAFF. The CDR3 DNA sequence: TGTGCCCGTGAGAACAGCATGAACACTGAAGCTTTCTTT.

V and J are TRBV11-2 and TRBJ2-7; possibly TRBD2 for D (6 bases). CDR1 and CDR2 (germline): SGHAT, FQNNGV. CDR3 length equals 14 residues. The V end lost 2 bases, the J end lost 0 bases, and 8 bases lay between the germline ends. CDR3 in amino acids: CASSLRGLSYEQYF. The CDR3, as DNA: TGTGCCAGCAGCTTACGGGGACTCTCCTACGAGCAGTACTTC. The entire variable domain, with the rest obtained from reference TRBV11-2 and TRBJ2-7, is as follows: EAGVAQSPRYKIIEKRQSVAFWCNPISGHATLYWYQQILGQGPKLLIQFQNNGVVDDSQLPKDRFSAERLKGVDSTLKIQPAKLEDSAVYLCASSLRGLSYEQYFGPGTRLTVT.

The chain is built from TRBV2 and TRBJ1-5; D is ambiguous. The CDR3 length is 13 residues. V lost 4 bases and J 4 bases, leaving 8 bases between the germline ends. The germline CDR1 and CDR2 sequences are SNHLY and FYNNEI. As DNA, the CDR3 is TGTGCCAGCAGTGCAGTAAGAAATCAGCCCCAGCATTTT. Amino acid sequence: CASSAVRNQPQHF.

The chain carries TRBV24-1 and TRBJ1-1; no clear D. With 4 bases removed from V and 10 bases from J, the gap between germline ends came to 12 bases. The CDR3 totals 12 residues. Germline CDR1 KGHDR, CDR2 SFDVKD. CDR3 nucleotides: TGTGCCACCAGTGAGGTGGTATCGGTAGCTTTCTTT. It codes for CATSEVVSVAFF.

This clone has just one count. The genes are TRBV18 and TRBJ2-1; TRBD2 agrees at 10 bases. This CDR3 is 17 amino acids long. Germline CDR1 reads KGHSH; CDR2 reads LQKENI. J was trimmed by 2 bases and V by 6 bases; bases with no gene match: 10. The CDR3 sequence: CASSSLSGRITYNEQFF. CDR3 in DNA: TGTGCCAGCTCTTCCCTTAGCGGGAGGATAACCTACAATGAGCAGTTCTTC.

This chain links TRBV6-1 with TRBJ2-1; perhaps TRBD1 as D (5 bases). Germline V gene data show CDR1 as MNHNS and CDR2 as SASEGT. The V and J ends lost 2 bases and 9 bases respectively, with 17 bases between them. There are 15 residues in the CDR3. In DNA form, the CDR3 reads TGTGCCAGCAGTGAAAGTCCGTGGGGCCTCGGTGAGCAGTTCTTC. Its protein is CASSESPWGLGEQFF.

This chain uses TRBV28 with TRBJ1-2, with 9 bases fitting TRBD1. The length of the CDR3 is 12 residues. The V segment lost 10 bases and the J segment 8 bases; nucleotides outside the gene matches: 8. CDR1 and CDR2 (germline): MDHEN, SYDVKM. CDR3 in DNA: TGTGCCATTGATACAGGGGGCTTAGGCTACACCTTC. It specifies CAIDTGGLGYTF.

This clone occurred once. CDR3 region: CASSLGDRAYEQYF. The CDR3 nucleotides read TGTGCCAGCAGCTTGGGGGACAGGGCCTACGAGCAGTACTTC. V is TRBV5-5 and J is TRBJ2-7, with 9 positions matching TRBD1. This CDR3 region has 14 residues. Germline assignment: CDR1 SGHKS and CDR2 YYEKEE (reference sequence). The ends lost 0 bases at V and 2 bases at J; junction bases unmatched: 0.